This T cell receptor (beta chain) appears in the sequencing data of a study of post-analysis software for immune sequencing data. Study as a whole: Disease trajectories encompassed relapsing-remitting, secondary progressive and progressive-relapsing multiple sclerosis. Regarding the study as a whole: TRBV5-6, TRBV5-1 and TRBV20-1 were among several TRBV segments more frequent in patients than controls.

Unique molecular identifiers were carried by the TCR beta cDNA libraries. One entry per CDR3 protein results from TCRdb running MiXCR on the PCR reads. The table includes hundreds of thousands of distinct CDR3 sequences, roughly three fifths detected once. This CDR3 is built from 13 residues. CDR1 and CDR2 (germline): SQVTM, ANQGSEA. The V and J ends lost 5 bases and 7 bases, in that order; junction bases with no gene match: 8. This clonotype was detected a few times. Its target is not known. Input material: blood. The clonotype originates from a girl aged 2-10 years with multiple sclerosis. The chain uses TRBV29-1 and TRBJ2-1, with 7 bases that match TRBD2. This chain's CDR3 is CSVRGEGPNEQFF. The CDR3 DNA follows: TGCAGCGTTCGGGGGGAGGGCCCAAATGAGCAGTTCTTC.